Listed here are 19 T cell receptor beta chains from one sample, sequenced in a study of blood T cells in healthy people across ages. PCR was performed a second time for 7 to 11 cycles using a sample-barcoded 5' primer and a J-beta primer mix. One entry per CDR3 protein results from TCRdb running MiXCR on the 5' RACE reads. The data contain around 1,500,000 distinct CDR3 sequences, roughly 27% of them seen just once; the ten biggest clones take up over 7%. Sequences were obtained from blood. The receptors stem from a woman aged 25 to 45 in good health.

This clonotype was picked up a small number of times. V is TRBV6-2 or TRBV6-3 and J is TRBJ2-1; TRBD1 might be the D (6 bases). Trimming pared 6 bases from V and 4 bases from J, leaving 16 bases between. CDR3 length: 15 amino acids. The V gene's germline CDR1 is MNHEY and CDR2 SVGEGT. The CDR3: CASSRATGVYNEQFF. CDR3 nucleotide sequence: TGTGCCAGCAGCCGAGCGACAGGAGTTTACAATGAGCAGTTCTTC.

The chain links TRBV6-2 or TRBV6-3 to TRBJ2-5; the D is unclear. Germline-derived CDR1 and CDR2 are MNHEY and SVGEGT. V was pared by 3 bases and J by 2 bases, with 10 bases between. The CDR3 has 14 amino acids. The CDR3: CASSYAKPQETQYF. In DNA, the CDR3 is TGTGCCAGCAGTTATGCCAAACCGCAAGAGACCCAGTACTTC.

The sample holds a few counts of this clonotype. The rearrangement joins TRBV12-3 or TRBV12-4 to TRBJ1-2; 7 nucleotides line up with TRBD1. This CDR3 has 14 amino acids. V lost 2 bases and J lost 6; bases outside the gene matches: 6. The CDR3 sequence is CASSLRDRGHGYTF. As DNA, the CDR3 is TGTGCCAGCAGTTTACGGGACAGAGGGCATGGCTACACCTTC.

This clonotype was observed a few times. The chain combines TRBV12-3 or TRBV12-4 with TRBJ1-2, with 9 bases aligning to TRBD1. The length of the CDR3 is 14 residues. V lost 3 bases and J lost 6; bases outside the gene matches: 5. In DNA, the CDR3 is TGTGCCAGCAGTTTTGGGGGACAGGGAAATGGCTACACCTTC. Translating it yields CASSFGGQGNGYTF.

This clonotype was detected once. Sequence at one end of the junction differs from germline and may be a read error. The chain uses TRBV10-3 and TRBJ2-7; the match to TRBD2 covers 11 bases. The CDR3 covers 19 residues. Germline CDR1 reads ENHRY; CDR2 reads SYGVKD. CDR3 nucleotides: TGTGCCACCAGTGCGTCGGAAGGTGGACTAGCGGGCCTTACCTACGAGCAGTACTTC. Translation: CATSASEGGLAGLTYEQYF.

This clonotype was detected many times. The chain carries TRBV5-1 and TRBJ2-1, with 7 positions matching TRBD1. This CDR3 comprises 16 residues. J was trimmed by 2 bases and V by 2 bases; bases with no gene match: 7. CDR1 and CDR2 (germline): SGHRS, YFSETQ. The CDR3 loop reads CASSLRTGNAYNEQFF. The DNA of the CDR3 is TGCGCCAGCAGCTTACGGACAGGAAATGCCTACAATGAGCAGTTCTTC.

This clonotype was recorded only once. The V call is TRBV3-1, the J call TRBJ1-2; 10 bases map to TRBD1. V dropped 4 bases and J dropped 12; count of bases not matched to a gene: 8. CDR1 is LGHDT and CDR2 is YNNKEL in the germline V gene (reference sequence). The CDR3 has 13 residues. As DNA, the CDR3 is TGTGCCAGCAGCCCCTGGACAGGGGGAGGCCACACCTTC. Protein product: CASSPWTGGGHTF.

The chain combines TRBV11-2 with TRBJ2-7; D gene unclear. Germline V lookup: CDR1 SGHAT, CDR2 FQNNGV. V lost 6 bases to trimming and J lost 2 bases, with 14 bases between them. The CDR3 covers 14 residues. CDR3 amino acids: CASRPPTDTYEQYF. In DNA form, the CDR3 reads TGTGCCAGCAGACCCCCGACGGATACCTACGAGCAGTACTTC.

Remarks on this clonotype: It may be a read error: a sequence one base away is much more abundant. The V gene is TRBV11-3, the J gene TRBJ2-3, with 12 bases identical to TRBD2. The CDR3 extends over 16 amino acids. Germline CDR1 SGHNT, CDR2 YENEEA. J was trimmed by 3 bases and V by 2 bases; bases with no gene match: 3. As DNA, the CDR3 is TGTGCCAGCAGCTTACGACTAGCGGGAGCAACAGATACGCAGTATTTT. This encodes CASSLRLAGATDTQYF.

Notes on this clonotype: A read error may be the cause here, since a much bigger clone is one base away. The chain combines TRBV6-1 with TRBJ1-1; D possibly corresponds to TRBD1 (5 bases). CDR1 is MNHNS and CDR2 is SASEGT in the germline V gene. The V and J ends lost 7 bases and 1 base respectively, with 10 bases between them. CDR3 length: 13 amino acids. The CDR3 reads CASIWDGNTEAFF. The CDR3 bases are TGTGCCAGCATCTGGGACGGGAACACTGAAGCTTTCTTT.

As regards this clonotype: Germline and junction disagree at one end, which may indicate a read error. The rearrangement links TRBV12-3 or TRBV12-4 to TRBJ1-1; no clear D. This CDR3 spans 12 amino acids. The CDR3 DNA sequence: TGTGCCAGCGGTCTCGGCGGAGTTGAAGCCTTCTTT. As protein: CASGLGGVEAFF.

Note on this clonotype: Relative to the germline gene, one junction end is altered; a read error may explain this. The rearrangement joins TRBV29-1 to TRBJ1-3; D is ambiguous. The CDR3 has 13 residues. CDR1 and CDR2 (germline): SQVTM, ANQGSEA. The CDR3 here is CSVDSSSGNTIYF. The CDR3 DNA is TGTAGCGTTGACTCAAGCTCTGGAAACACCATATATTTT.

This clonotype was counted a few times. The chain's CDR3 is CASKPSGAGGPYEQYF. In DNA form, the CDR3 reads TGTGCCAGCAAACCGTCGGGGGCGGGGGGGCCCTACGAGCAGTACTTC. The chain uses TRBV28 and TRBJ2-7, with 9 bases aligning to TRBD2. V was clipped by 7 bases and J by 2 bases; unmatched bases: 12. CDR3 length equals 16 residues. Germline-derived CDR1 and CDR2 are MDHEN and SYDVKM.

V and J are TRBV11-2 and TRBJ1-2, with D tentatively TRBD1 (6 bases). The CDR3 has 16 amino acids. Trimming stripped 5 bases from V and 8 bases from J, with 24 bases between. In germline, CDR1 is SGHAT, CDR2 FQNNGV. The CDR3 here is CASSTLGVGGAWGYTF. In DNA form, the CDR3 reads TGTGCCAGCAGCACCCTTGGAGTGGGGGGCGCGTGGGGCTACACCTTC.

The chain combines TRBV5-1 with TRBJ2-7; D uncertain. The CDR3 extends over 15 amino acids. V dropped 1 base and J dropped 1 base, with 12 bases sitting between them. Germline CDR1 and CDR2: SGHRS and YFSETQ. The CDR3 loop is CASSLSPGMSYEQYF. The CDR3 nucleotides are TGCGCCAGCAGCTTGTCCCCGGGCATGTCCTACGAGCAGTACTTC. Based on the CDR3 plus reference TRBV5-1 and TRBJ2-7, the full variable domain is KAGVTQTPRYLIKTRGQQVTLSCSPISGHRSVSWYQQTPGQGLQFLFEYFSETQRNKGNFPGRFSGRQFSNSRSEMNVSTLELGDSALYLCASSLSPGMSYEQYFGPGTRLTVT.

J is TRBJ1-1 and V is TRBV29-1; no firm D call. Germline CDR1 reads SQVTM; CDR2 reads ANQGSEA. The CDR3 consists of 14 residues. V lost 5 bases, J lost 4 bases, and 17 bases lay in between. CDR3 sequence: CSVKNRASLTEAFF. The CDR3 nucleotides are TGCAGCGTTAAAAACCGGGCCTCTCTCACTGAAGCTTTCTTT. Complete variable domain (other parts from reference TRBV29-1 and TRBJ1-1): SAVISQKPSRDICQRGTSLTIQCQVDSQVTMMFWYRQQPGQSLTLIATANQGSEATYESGFVIDKFPISRPNLTFSTLTVSNMSPEDSSIYLCSVKNRASLTEAFFGQGTRLTVV.

The V gene is TRBV2, the J gene TRBJ2-5; 7 bases match TRBD2. The junction had 5 bases not matched to a gene; V was cut back by 2 bases and J by 2 bases. Looked up from germline, CDR1 is SNHLY and CDR2 is FYNNEI. This CDR3 is built from 15 residues. The CDR3 DNA reads TGTGCCAGCAGTGAAACAGCGGGGCCTCAAGAGACCCAGTACTTC. It encodes CASSETAGPQETQYF.

The chain carries TRBV24-1 and TRBJ2-7, with a weak D call TRBD1 (6 bases). The V end lost 5 bases, the J end lost 1 base, and 8 bases lay between the germline ends. This CDR3 is 13 amino acids long. Per germline, CDR1 KGHDR and CDR2 SFDVKD. CDR3 sequence: CATSGGQSYEQYF. The CDR3 nucleotides read TGTGCCACCAGTGGCGGACAGTCCTACGAGCAGTACTTC.

This clonotype was counted only a few times. V and J are TRBV20-1 and TRBJ2-1; D not resolved. CDR1 and CDR2 from the germline V gene are DFQATT and SNEGSKA (reference sequence). V lost 0 bases and J 2 bases, leaving 8 bases between the germline ends. This CDR3 spans 14 amino acids. DNA of the CDR3: TGCAGTGCTAGAGATCAGCGCCCCTACAATGAGCAGTTCTTC. Amino acids: CSARDQRPYNEQFF.